The 19 T cell receptor beta chains presented below share a single source sample, sequenced in a study of T cells after yellow fever vaccination. TCRdb called the 5' RACE reads again in MiXCR, with one record for every CDR3 protein. The sample holds nearly 350,000 distinct CDR3 sequences, 7% to 9% seen once. This sample comprised PBMCs, obtained about 41 days after the first yellow fever vaccination. The receptors shown here come from a young man who received the YFV17D yellow fever vaccine.

This rearrangement joins TRBV7-8 to TRBJ2-1, with TRBD1 matching 10 bases. From germline, CDR1 is SGHVS and CDR2 FQNEAQ. Trimming took 6 bases from V and 7 from J; bases not matched to a gene: 12. CDR3 length: 16 amino acids. CDR3 in amino acids: CASRYRARQGANEQFF. CDR3 bases: TGTGCCAGCAGGTATAGGGCCCGACAGGGGGCAAATGAGCAGTTCTTC.

This chain uses TRBV28 with TRBJ2-1; D ambiguous. The CDR3 totals 15 residues. Germline values: CDR1 MDHEN, CDR2 SYDVKM. Trimming left V 3 bases short and J 5 bases short, with 14 bases between. CDR3 bases: TGTGCCAGCAGTTTGGTTTGGCAGTACAACAATGAGCAGTTCTTC. It is translated as CASSLVWQYNNEQFF.

The chain combines TRBV5-1 with TRBJ2-1, with 8 bases lining up with TRBD2. Germline V gene lookup returns CDR1 SGHRS and CDR2 YFSETQ. The CDR3 has 15 amino acids. V lost 0 bases and J lost 7; bases outside the gene matches: 6. Here the CDR3 reads CASSLEAGGMNEQFF. The CDR3 nucleotides are TGCGCCAGCAGCTTGGAGGCGGGGGGAATGAATGAGCAGTTCTTC.

In this sample, this clonotype turned up many times. V is TRBV5-1 and J is TRBJ2-1, with D tentatively TRBD1 or TRBD2 (8 bases each). The germline CDR1 and CDR2 sequences are SGHRS and YFSETQ. Trimming shortened V by 6 bases and J by 3 bases, and 16 bases separated the two germline ends. The CDR3 sequence is 15 residues long. The CDR3 bases are TGCGCCAGCACAACGGGGGGGACAGGCTACAATGAGCAGTTCTTC. It codes for CASTTGGTGYNEQFF.

This clonotype was found a few times. The chain combines TRBV20-1 with TRBJ1-6; 8 nucleotides agree with TRBD1. V trimming: 6 bases; J trimming: 8 bases; junction bases outside the gene matches: 6. The CDR3 spans 13 residues. Germline-derived CDR1 and CDR2 are DFQATT and SNEGSKA (reference sequence). CDR3 DNA sequence: TGCAGTGCCACAGGGGGTTCGGATTCACCCCTCCACTTT. This translates into CSATGGSDSPLHF.

This chain uses TRBV7-2 with TRBJ2-1; 9 bases map to TRBD2. The CDR3 sequence is 17 residues long. Germline V gene sequence: CDR1 SGHTA, CDR2 FQGNSA. After removal of 1 base from V and 1 base from J, the junction contained 5 bases not matched to a gene. The CDR3 bases are TGTGCCAGCAGCTTAGGGGGTAGCGGGGGTTCCTACAATGAGCAGTTCTTC. Its translation: CASSLGGSGGSYNEQFF. Combining the CDR3 with reference TRBV7-2 and TRBJ2-1 gives the whole variable domain GAGVSQSPSNKVTEKGKDVELRCDPISGHTALYWYRQSLGQGLEFLIYFQGNSAPDKSGLPSDRFSAERTGGSVSTLTIQRTQQEDSAVYLCASSLGGSGGSYNEQFFGPGTRLTVL.

The chain links TRBV21-1 to TRBJ1-2. TRBV21-1 is listed as a pseudogene. The CDR3 is 15 residues long. The CDR3 DNA sequence: TGTGCCAGCAGCAAACCCCGCGCCGGAGGGGGGGGCTACACCTTC. Its translation: CASSKPRAGGGGYTF.

This clonotype was seen only a few times. The rearrangement uses TRBV6-1 and TRBJ1-2; the match to TRBD1 covers 8 bases. V lost 7 bases, J lost 4 bases, and 11 bases stayed unmatched. The CDR3 runs to 15 residues. The germline CDR1 and CDR2 sequences are MNHNS and SASEGT. The CDR3 nucleotides are TGTGCCAGCAATCAAGACAGGGGAAGATTCTATGGCTACACCTTC. Residues: CASNQDRGRFYGYTF.

The chain has TRBV6-2 or TRBV6-3 and TRBJ2-2; D gene uncertain. V was cut by 8 bases and J by 6 bases, with 13 bases left in between. This CDR3 spans 13 amino acids. Germline V gene data show CDR1 as MNHEY and CDR2 as SVGEGT. The DNA of the CDR3 is TGTGCCAGCGACGATGTGGGTCCCGGGGAGCTGTTTTTT. Its translation is CASDDVGPGELFF.

This clonotype turned up a few times. This chain links TRBV28 with TRBJ2-7; TRBD1 matches 11 bases. J gave up 6 bases and V 9 bases, and 10 bases lay outside the gene matches. This CDR3 region has 14 residues. In germline, CDR1 is MDHEN, CDR2 SYDVKM. CDR3 sequence reads: CASATGTGGFEQYV. For the CDR3, the DNA is TGTGCCAGTGCTACCGGGACAGGGGGGTTCGAGCAGTACGTC.

The rearrangement joins TRBV6-1 to TRBJ2-4; D is tentatively TRBD1 or TRBD2 (5 bases each). Trimming took off 5 bases at V and 0 bases at J, with 8 bases between the two ends. Germline V CDR1 and CDR2: MNHNS, SASEGT. This CDR3 contains 14 residues. The CDR3 nucleotides read TGTGCCAGCAGTCCTGGGACAGCCAAAAACATTCAGTACTTC. This codes for CASSPGTAKNIQYF.

The gene calls are TRBV15 and TRBJ2-2, with D perhaps TRBD1 (5 bases). Germline V gene lookup returns CDR1 LNHNV and CDR2 YYDKDF (reference sequence). This CDR3 is 15 amino acids long. V lost 3 bases, J lost 0 bases, and 8 bases lay in between. The CDR3 spells CATSSLTANTGELFF. The CDR3 region has the DNA TGTGCCACCAGCAGCCTGACAGCGAACACCGGGGAGCTGTTTTTT. The entire variable domain, with the rest obtained from reference TRBV15 and TRBJ2-2, is as follows: DAMVIQNPRYQVTQFGKPVTLSCSQTLNHNVMYWYQQKSSQAPKLLFHYYDKDFNNEADTPDNFQSRRPNTSFCFLDIRSPGLGDTAMYLCATSSLTANTGELFFGEGSRLTVL.

The J gene is TRBJ1-2, the V gene TRBV27, with TRBD1 identical over 9 bases. The CDR3 covers 15 residues. Germline lookup yields CDR1 MNHEY and CDR2 SMNVEV (reference sequence). The J segment lost 7 bases and the V segment lost 3 bases, leaving 9 bases of the junction unmatched. The CDR3 is CASSFTRTGEFGYTF. The CDR3 DNA sequence: TGTGCCAGCAGTTTCACAAGGACAGGGGAGTTTGGCTACACCTTC.

The chain combines TRBV6-1 with TRBJ2-7, with 11 bases fitting TRBD2. CDR1 and CDR2 from the germline V gene are MNHNS and SASEGT. The CDR3 has 15 amino acids. The V gene end was trimmed by 9 bases and the J gene end by 3 bases; junction bases not matched to a gene: 10. DNA of the CDR3: TGTGCCAGAAGACTAGCGGGGTTTATTTTCTACGAGCAGTACTTC. Its translation: CARRLAGFIFYEQYF.

The chain carries TRBV10-3 and TRBJ2-7; D is possibly TRBD1 (6 bases). Germline V CDR1 and CDR2: ENHRY, SYGVKD. V was pared by 4 bases and J by 1 base, with 14 bases between. The CDR3 is 15 amino acids. The chain's CDR3 is CAISGRTASSYEQYF. The DNA of the CDR3 is TGTGCCATCAGTGGACGGACAGCGTCGTCCTACGAGCAGTACTTC.

This clonotype was counted a few times. The chain combines TRBV12-3 or TRBV12-4 with TRBJ1-5; TRBD1 matches at 8 bases. The V and J ends lost 1 base and 0 bases, in that order; junction bases with no gene match: 5. This CDR3 has 17 residues. The CDR3 DNA reads TGTGCCAGCAGTTTAGGGCCAGGGGGCATTAGCAATCAGCCCCAGCATTTT. Its translation is CASSLGPGGISNQPQHF.

A word on this clonotype: One junction end disagrees with the germline gene, perhaps due to a read error. V usage is TRBV4-3 and J usage is TRBJ2-1; D uncertain. The CDR3 sequence is 15 residues long. Germline CDR1 is LGHNA and CDR2 is YSLEER. CDR3 coding DNA: TGCGCCAGCAGCCAAGTGTTATCCTCCCACAATGAGCAGTTCTTC. This gives the protein CASSQVLSSHNEQFF.

This clonotype has just a few counts. The chain carries TRBV5-6 and TRBJ2-6; TRBD2 aligns across 7 bases. V lost 1 base to trimming and J lost 3 bases; unmatched junction nucleotides: 4. CDR3 size: 16 residues. The germline V gene encodes CDR1 SGHDT and CDR2 YYEEEE. The CDR3 bases are TGTGCCAGCAGCTTGTACGGGGAGGGTGGGGCCAACGTCCTGACTTTC. Translated: CASSLYGEGGANVLTF.

This clonotype was seen only a few times. The DNA of the CDR3 is TGTGCCAGCAGCACTGGGACGGCCTCCTACAATGAGCAGTTCTTC. This encodes CASSTGTASYNEQFF. This chain connects TRBV7-2 to TRBJ2-1; D assignment may be TRBD1 or TRBD2 (5 bases each). Trimming shortened V by 5 bases and J by 0 bases, and 11 bases separated the two germline ends. From germline, CDR1 is SGHTA and CDR2 FQGNSA. This CDR3 is built from 15 residues.